This T cell receptor beta chain was sequenced in a study of blood T cell repertoires in COVID-19. Study as a whole: COVID-19 samples from acute and convalescent phases originated in the United States, Italy and Spain. Sample material is recorded as cDNA or gDNA derived from T cells, B-cell-depleted T cells, or PBMCs.

This clone was found a few times. Per the study methods: Amplifying reference gene primers gave estimates of nucleated cell counts. The table came from immunoSEQ multiplex PCR; TCRdb's copy has only in-frame clones and leaves some out. V, J and clone size were drawn from that table, and D and trimming were deduced from the DNA. The sample contains some 250,000 clones, roughly 84% of which appear only once. The CDR3 length is 16 residues. Germline assignment: CDR1 SGHRS and CDR2 YFSETQ. With 5 bases clipped from V and 6 bases from J, the junction kept 9 bases outside the gene matches. Sequenced input: peripheral blood. The chain combines TRBV5-1 with TRBJ2-1, with 12 positions matching TRBD2. This receptor was taken from a man aged 45-65 years with active or convalescent COVID-19. CDR3 DNA sequence: TGCGCCAGCAGTCCGCTCCCTAGCGGGGGGGCCAATGAGCAGTTCTTC. It translates to CASSPLPSGGANEQFF. The variable domain in full, completed from reference TRBV5-1 and TRBJ2-1, reads KAGVTQTPRYLIKTRGQQVTLSCSPISGHRSVSWYQQTPGQGLQFLFEYFSETQRNKGNFPGRFSGRQFSNSRSEMNVSTLELGDSALYLCASSPLPSGGANEQFFGPGTRLTVL.